This TCR beta chain originates from a study of T cell responses to AZD1222 COVID-19 vaccine. This table comes from immunoSEQ multiplex PCR, and its TCRdb copy is limited to in-frame clones, with some not included. The table includes around 250,000 clones, 90% to 95% detected once. CDR3 length: 14 amino acids. V was clipped by 6 bases and J by 5 bases; unmatched bases: 6. CDR1 is SNHLY, CDR2 FYNNEI, per germline. Study-level points and caveats: Researchers took repertoire samples only after the peak T cell response had come.

To note about this clone: Its specificity is not known.

This material consisted of peripheral blood, taken on day 0 of AZD1222 vaccination. J is TRBJ1-4 and V is TRBV2; 7 bases line up with TRBD1. This TCR came from an adult in good health. CDR3 protein: CASREGAVNEKLFF. The CDR3 DNA reads TGTGCCAGCAGGGAGGGGGCAGTGAATGAAAAACTGTTTTTT.